This is a list of T cell receptor beta chains from one sample in a study of shared clonotypes between healthy human individuals. Sequencing was performed with immunoSEQ multiplex PCR; in TCRdb, only in-frame clones are kept and a portion is missing. The data show about 2.1 million clones, approximately 94% seen once. Sequencing used naive CD8+ T cells from PBMCs. Receptor source: a man aged 18 to 30 in good health. Some clones in this sample may be carry-over from other donors' samples. The CDR3 runs from the conserved cysteine through the conserved F or W. D genes are given only for firm matches. The size field is filled for only some rows; it gives once, few, many or a size class.

>TRBV28|NA|NA|TRBJ1-5
CASSLSYSNQPQHF
TGTGCCAGCAGTCTATCTTATAGCAATCAGCCCCAGCATTTT
>TRBV11-2|TRBD1|NA|TRBJ2-7
CASSLGVFGTAYEQYF
TGTGCCAGCAGCTTAGGGGTATTTGGGACAGCCTACGAGCAGTACTTC
>TRBV30|NA|once|TRBJ1-5
CAWSVSDSVSRVSQPQHF
TGTGCCTGGAGTGTATCGGATTCGGTCTCAAGGGTTTCTCAGCCCCAGCATTTT
>TRBV15|NA|NA|TRBJ1-4
CATSRAGWEKLFF
TGTGCCACCAGCAGGGCAGGGTGGGAAAAACTGTTTTTT
>TRBV27|NA|NA|TRBJ2-7
CASSLSPRSSYEQYF
TGTGCCAGCAGTTTAAGTCCCAGGAGCTCCTACGAGCAGTACTTC
>TRBV5-1|NA|NA|TRBJ2-5
CASSLAPEGREETQYF
TGCGCCAGCAGCTTGGCCCCGGAAGGTCGGGAAGAGACCCAGTACTTC
>TRBV28|NA|once|TRBJ1-5
CASSPGMWQPQHF
TGTGCCAGCAGCCCGGGTATGTGGCAGCCCCAGCATTTT
>TRBV30|NA|NA|TRBJ1-2
CAREPKGSHYGYTF
TGTGCCCGCGAACCAAAAGGGAGCCACTATGGCTACACCTTC
>TRBV10-2|TRBD2|NA|TRBJ2-3
CASSDAFGGGLNTQYF
TGCGCCAGCAGTGATGCCTTTGGGGGAGGGCTGAATACGCAGTATTTT
>TRBV27|NA|NA|TRBJ1-1
CASSLLGGGTEAFF
TGTGCCAGCAGTTTACTTGGCGGTGGGACTGAAGCTTTCTTT
>TRBV28|NA|NA|TRBJ2-3
CASTQKAGSTDTQYF
TGTGCCAGCACTCAAAAAGCCGGTAGCACAGATACGCAGTATTTT
>TRBV15|NA|NA|TRBJ2-3
CATSREWAWGEGTDTQYF
TGTGCCACCAGCAGAGAATGGGCGTGGGGAGAAGGTACAGATACGCAGTATTTT
>TRBV19|NA|NA|TRBJ2-1
CASSPGRVNYNEQFF
TGTGCCAGTAGCCCGGGACGGGTCAACTACAATGAGCAGTTCTTC
>TRBV5-6|TRBD2|NA|TRBJ2-1
CASSLGLAGVLFF
TGTGCCAGCAGCTTGGGGCTAGCGGGAGTCCTGTTCTTC
>TRBV15|NA|NA|TRBJ2-2
CATSSLHGNTGELFF
TGTGCCACCAGCAGCTTACACGGCAACACCGGGGAGCTGTTTTTT
>TRBV7-9|NA|NA|TRBJ1-1
CASSRGQINTEAFF
TGTGCCAGCAGCCGTGGACAGATTAACACTGAAGCTTTCTTT
>TRBV2|NA|NA|TRBJ1-3
CASIWGAGNTIYF
TGTGCCAGCATTTGGGGCGCTGGAAACACCATATATTTT
>TRBV7-9|NA|NA|TRBJ1-2
CASGETGGVYGYTF
TGTGCCAGCGGTGAAACGGGAGGAGTCTATGGCTACACCTTC
>TRBV29-1|NA|NA|TRBJ2-7
CSVVGRNYEQYF
TGCAGCGTTGTGGGCAGGAACTACGAGCAGTACTTC
>TRBV27|TRBD2|NA|TRBJ2-1
CASSSPRRGSNEQFF
TGTGCCAGCAGTTCCCCCCGACGCGGGAGTAATGAGCAGTTCTTC
>TRBV27|NA|NA|TRBJ1-5
CASSFGGTQPQHF
TGTGCCAGCAGTTTCGGGGGGACTCAGCCCCAGCATTTT
>TRBV7-2|TRBD2|NA|TRBJ2-2
CASSLFGGRAAVGTGELFF
TGTGCCAGCAGCTTGTTCGGCGGGAGGGCAGCGGTAGGCACCGGGGAGCTGTTTTTT
>TRBV25-1|NA|NA|TRBJ1-1
CASSTSLNVGTEAFF
TGTGCCAGCAGTACCTCCCTAAATGTTGGCACTGAAGCTTTCTTT
>TRBV6-4|NA|NA|TRBJ2-1
CASRLHPGPKADEQFF
TGTGCCAGCCGACTACACCCGGGCCCAAAGGCGGATGAGCAGTTCTTC
>TRBV6-1|NA|once|TRBJ1-2
CASSEWGRGGDGYTF
TGTGCCAGCAGTGAATGGGGGAGGGGCGGTGATGGCTACACCTTC
>TRBV29-1|NA|NA|TRBJ2-7
CSVGGLGSIYEQYF
TGCAGCGTTGGGGGTCTGGGCAGTATCTACGAGCAGTACTTC
>TRBV10-3|NA|once|TRBJ2-7
CAISEADRHEQYF
TGTGCCATCAGTGAGGCTGACAGACACGAGCAGTACTTC
>TRBV28|TRBD2|NA|TRBJ2-3
CASSSLSGRAPDTQYF
TGTGCCAGCAGTTCCCTCAGCGGGAGGGCCCCAGATACGCAGTATTTT
>TRBV19|NA|NA|TRBJ2-1
CASSMGEQFF
TGTGCCAGTAGTATGGGTGAGCAGTTCTTC
>TRBV30|NA|NA|TRBJ1-5
CAWSVRGQGYSNQPQHF
TGTGCCTGGAGTGTACGGGGCCAGGGATATAGCAATCAGCCCCAGCATTTT
>TRBV7-2|NA|NA|TRBJ1-2
CASSSPPAADGYTF
TGTGCCAGCAGTTCACCGCCGGCCGCGGATGGCTACACCTTC
>TRBV27|TRBD1|NA|TRBJ2-7
CASSIRQGQRYEQYF
TGTGCCAGCAGTATTAGACAGGGTCAGCGCTACGAGCAGTACTTC
>TRBV5-1|NA|NA|TRBJ1-2
CASSYIGYTF
TGCGCCAGCAGCTATATAGGCTACACCTTC
>TRBV7-8|NA|NA|TRBJ2-7
CASSPTDPAEQYF
TGTGCCAGCAGCCCTACAGACCCAGCCGAGCAGTACTTC
>TRBV19|TRBD1|NA|TRBJ1-5
CASSHRGPNQPQHF
TGTGCCAGTAGTCACAGGGGCCCTAATCAGCCCCAGCATTTT
>TRBV7-9|NA|NA|TRBJ2-7
CASSPRRASYEQYF
TGTGCCAGCAGCCCCCGGCGGGCTTCCTACGAGCAGTACTTC
>TRBV10-2|TRBD1|once|TRBJ1-4
CASNAGGRGEKLFF
TGCGCCAGCAACGCAGGGGGGCGAGGGGAAAAACTGTTTTTT
>TRBV6-1|NA|NA|TRBJ1-2
CASSDWTASNYGYTF
TGTGCCAGCAGTGATTGGACGGCTTCTAACTATGGCTACACCTTC
>TRBV7-3|TRBD2|NA|TRBJ2-1
CASSLNGRVAPYNEQFF
TGTGCCAGCAGCTTAAACGGGAGGGTGGCCCCTTACAATGAGCAGTTCTTC
>TRBV27|TRBD1|NA|TRBJ1-4
CASSSHRGGEKLFF
TGTGCCAGCAGTTCCCACAGGGGAGGCGAAAAACTGTTTTTT
>TRBV19|NA|NA|TRBJ2-1
CASSHGPEGEQFF
TGTGCCAGTAGTCATGGCCCCGAGGGTGAGCAGTTCTTC
>TRBV7-6|NA|NA|TRBJ1-2
CASSPSLGAAGGYTF
TGTGCCAGCAGCCCTAGTTTGGGGGCCGCTGGTGGCTACACCTTC
>TRBV12-5|NA|NA|TRBJ2-7
CASGMTGDEQYF
TGTGCTAGTGGAATGACAGGTGACGAGCAGTACTTC
>TRBV10-3|NA|NA|TRBJ2-1
CAILAEFYNEQFF
TGTGCCATTTTAGCGGAGTTTTACAATGAGCAGTTCTTC
>TRBV29-1|NA|once|TRBJ2-7
CSPRRRGADEQYF
TGCAGCCCGAGGCGCCGTGGGGCAGACGAGCAGTACTTC
>TRBV5-4|NA|NA|TRBJ2-2
CASSPPGVGSASTGELFF
TGTGCCAGCAGCCCCCCCGGCGTCGGCAGCGCAAGCACCGGGGAGCTGTTTTTT
>TRBV28|TRBD2|once|TRBJ2-7
CASSSAGAPYEQYF
TGTGCCAGCAGTTCGGCGGGAGCCCCCTACGAGCAGTACTTC
>TRBV6-5|NA|NA|TRBJ1-1
CASISQAGGTEAFF
TGTGCCAGCATTTCACAAGCGGGGGGCACTGAAGCTTTCTTT
>TRBV6-5|NA|NA|TRBJ1-1
CASSPTAWPTEAFF
TGTGCCAGCAGTCCGACAGCCTGGCCCACTGAAGCTTTCTTT
>TRBV28|NA|NA|TRBJ2-1
CASSNELDNEQFF
TGTGCCAGCAGCAACGAATTGGATAATGAGCAGTTCTTC
>TRBV28|NA|NA|TRBJ2-1
CASRTGVPLPPNSYNEQFF
TGTGCCAGCAGAACGGGAGTCCCTCTCCCCCCGAACTCCTACAATGAGCAGTTCTTC
>TRBV27|NA|NA|TRBJ1-6
CASSSGPGPLYNSPLHF
TGTGCCAGCAGTTCTGGGCCAGGGCCTCTTTATAATTCACCCCTCCACTTT